The 26 T cell receptor beta chains presented below share a single source sample, sequenced in a study of CD8 T cells in ankylosing spondylitis (dated by TCRdb to about 2017). Overall study results and their limits: Blood from ankylosing spondylitis patients appeared to be characterized by a TCR beta motif composed of 7 to 9 highly homologous amino acid variants.

The library was built by means of 5' RACE. The sample was run on an Illumina HiSeq 2500. TCRdb cleaned the public reads at Q25 with fastp, built clones with MiXCR and kept in-frame beta chains. Each record represents a unique CDR3 protein, reported with the most common genes and DNA among its rows. Present in this sample are about 500,000 distinct CDR3 sequences, about 13% of which were seen just once. Nearly 7% of the sample goes to the ten largest clones. No antigens are known for them. Sequenced: blood, either unsorted or a sorted T cell fraction (not recorded which). The source of these receptors is a male donor with ankylosing spondylitis.

The J gene is TRBJ2-7, the V gene TRBV7-2, with 10 bases identical to TRBD2. Germline V CDR1 and CDR2: SGHTA, FQGNSA. Unmatched junction bases numbered 4, after V lost 5 bases and J lost 0 bases. This CDR3 region has 15 residues. CDR3 sequence: CASSRPSGSSYEQYF. The CDR3 nucleotides are TGTGCCAGCAGCCGTCCTAGCGGGAGCTCCTACGAGCAGTACTTC.

This clonotype was recorded many times. The V call is TRBV12-3 or TRBV12-4, the J call TRBJ2-3; 12 positions agree with TRBD2. The V segment lost 6 bases and the J segment 0 bases; nucleotides outside the gene matches: 7. This CDR3 has 17 residues. The chain's CDR3 is CASSRPLAGGSTDTQYF. The CDR3, as DNA: TGTGCCAGCAGCCGCCCACTAGCGGGAGGTAGCACAGATACGCAGTATTTT.

V and J are TRBV28 and TRBJ2-3; 8 bases are shared with TRBD1. The germline V gene has CDR1 MDHEN and CDR2 SYDVKM. The ends lost 5 bases at V and 3 bases at J; junction bases unmatched: 13. The CDR3 contains 17 residues. This chain's CDR3 is CASSENRGSKRTDTQYF. The CDR3 DNA reads as TGTGCCAGCAGTGAGAACAGGGGGTCAAAGCGGACAGATACGCAGTATTTT.

The chain recombines TRBV20-1 with TRBJ2-3, with 7 bases fitting TRBD2. This CDR3 has 13 residues. J was trimmed by 5 bases and V by 5 bases; bases with no gene match: 7. The germline gives CDR1 DFQATT, CDR2 SNEGSKA (reference sequence). The CDR3 loop is CSALGGGVDTQYF. Written as DNA, the CDR3 is TGCAGTGCTTTGGGGGGAGGGGTAGATACGCAGTATTTT.

A few counts support this clonotype. The chain has TRBV11-3 and TRBJ1-3; D gene ambiguous. The CDR3 contains 14 residues. The germline CDR1 and CDR2 sequences are SGHNT and YENEEA. The germline V and J ends were trimmed by 4 bases and 10 bases, with 17 bases remaining between them. This CDR3 reads CASSSRQREGTIYF. The CDR3 DNA follows: TGTGCCAGCAGCTCCCGCCAGCGGGAGGGAACCATATATTTT.

The V and J genes are TRBV2 and TRBJ1-1; D not resolved. Trimming took off 7 bases at V and 3 bases at J, with 9 bases between the two ends. This CDR3 comprises 12 residues. Germline V gene lookup returns CDR1 SNHLY and CDR2 FYNNEI. Here the CDR3 reads CASTKQDTEAFF. DNA for the CDR3: TGTGCCAGCACTAAGCAGGACACTGAAGCTTTCTTT.

J is TRBJ2-1 and V is TRBV18, with 12 positions matching TRBD2. The V gene's germline CDR1 is KGHSH and CDR2 LQKENI. V shed 1 base and J 10 bases; nucleotides not matched to a gene: 5. CDR3 length: 15 residues. CDR3 DNA: TGTGCCAGCTCACCACGACTAGCGGGAGTCAGCGAGCAGTTCTTC. This encodes CASSPRLAGVSEQFF.

The chain links TRBV20-1 to TRBJ1-5; no firm D call. The CDR3 is 14 amino acids. Trimming took 6 bases from V and 0 from J, leaving 12 bases between them. Germline assignment: CDR1 DFQATT and CDR2 SNEGSKA (reference sequence). CDR3 sequence reads: CSASVINSNQPQHF. CDR3 nucleotides: TGCAGTGCGTCAGTGATCAATAGCAATCAGCCCCAGCATTTT.

There are a few counts of this clonotype. The chain carries TRBV3-1 and TRBJ2-5; D possibly corresponds to TRBD1 (6 bases). V lost 0 bases and J lost 0, with 8 bases in between. The germline CDR1 and CDR2 sequences are LGHDT and YNNKEL (reference sequence). CDR3 length: 15 residues. CDR3 residues: CASSQDRGYQETQYF. As DNA, the CDR3 is TGTGCCAGCAGCCAAGATAGGGGGTACCAAGAGACCCAGTACTTC.

This rearrangement joins TRBV30 to TRBJ2-1; 9 bases agree with TRBD2. Germline lookup yields CDR1 GTSNPN and CDR2 SVGIG (reference sequence). The ends lost 4 bases at V and 8 bases at J; junction bases unmatched: 6. The CDR3 totals 13 residues. The CDR3 is CAWNGGRDYEQFF. CDR3 DNA: TGTGCCTGGAACGGCGGGAGGGATTATGAGCAGTTCTTC.

As DNA, the CDR3 is TGCAGTGCTAACGTCCTAGCGGGAGGTTCCTCCTACAATGAGCAGTTCTTC. Translating gives CSANVLAGGSSYNEQFF. V is TRBV20-1 and J is TRBJ2-1; TRBD2 aligns across 11 bases. Germline-derived CDR1 and CDR2 are DFQATT and SNEGSKA (reference sequence). There are 17 residues in the CDR3. The J segment lost 0 bases and the V segment lost 4 bases, leaving 8 bases of the junction unmatched.

This clonotype occurred a few times. The rearrangement joins TRBV5-1 to TRBJ2-4; 9 positions match TRBD2. Losses at the gene ends were 4 bases for V and 12 bases for J; bases not matched to a gene: 14. The germline CDR1 and CDR2 sequences are SGHRS and YFSETQ. This CDR3 is 15 amino acids long. The CDR3 loop reads CASSESPGLARDQYF. In DNA, the CDR3 is TGCGCCAGCAGCGAATCCCCGGGACTAGCTAGGGATCAGTACTTC.

This clonotype was detected a few times. The chain couples TRBV5-1 to TRBJ2-2; 9 bases match TRBD2. The CDR3 consists of 20 residues. CDR1 is SGHRS, CDR2 YFSETQ, per germline. The ends lost 0 bases at V and 5 bases at J; junction bases unmatched: 17. The CDR3: CASSLVVTSGSRGYTGELFF. The CDR3 DNA reads as TGCGCCAGCAGCTTGGTGGTGACTAGCGGATCGCGCGGGTATACCGGGGAGCTGTTTTTT.

There are a few counts of this clonotype. V and J are TRBV4-1 and TRBJ2-5; D may be TRBD2 (6 bases). CDR3 length: 14 residues. Looked up from germline, CDR1 is MGHRA and CDR2 is YSYEKL. V dropped 4 bases and J dropped 1 base, with 10 bases sitting between them. This CDR3 is CASSRRDFQETQYF. In nucleotides, the CDR3 is TGCGCCAGCAGCCGCCGGGACTTCCAAGAGACCCAGTACTTC.

V is TRBV6-1 and J is TRBJ1-1; D remains ambiguous. Germline V gene data show CDR1 as MNHNS and CDR2 as SASEGT. V was trimmed by 11 bases and J by 10 bases, leaving 17 bases between them. The CDR3 is 11 amino acids. The CDR3 nucleotides are TGTGCCGGAGAGGGAGGGTTAGTAGCTTTCTTT. As protein: CAGEGGLVAFF.

This clonotype came up a few times. The chain carries TRBV10-3 and TRBJ2-3, with a possible D match to TRBD2 (5 bases). Germline CDR1 and CDR2: ENHRY and SYGVKD. The ends were cut back, 4 bases at V and 0 bases at J, with 17 bases in the middle. CDR3 length equals 17 residues. The CDR3 nucleotides are TGTGCCATCAGTGGTACCAAAGGAGCGGAAAGCACAGATACGCAGTATTTT. This encodes CAISGTKGAESTDTQYF.

The genes are TRBV27 and TRBJ1-6; 9 bases fit TRBD1. V lost 6 bases, J lost 10 bases, and 13 bases stayed unmatched. The germline gives CDR1 MNHEY, CDR2 SMNVEV (reference sequence). The length of the CDR3 is 16 residues. DNA for the CDR3: TGTGCCAGCAGATCGGGACAGGGTCTCGGAGAGTCACCCCTCCACTTT. Translation: CASRSGQGLGESPLHF.

V is TRBV20-1 and J is TRBJ2-3; 7 bases are a match to TRBD2. V was clipped by 3 bases and J by 1 base; unmatched bases: 7. Germline V lookup: CDR1 DFQATT, CDR2 SNEGSKA (reference sequence). The CDR3 is 15 amino acids. The CDR3 DNA is TGCAGTGCTAGGGGAGCGGGGTCGGGCACAGATACGCAGTATTTT. This codes for CSARGAGSGTDTQYF.

This clonotype was counted a few times. V is TRBV20-1 and J is TRBJ2-1, with TRBD2 matching over 9 bases. This CDR3 is built from 15 residues. Unmatched junction bases numbered 9, after V lost 2 bases and J lost 7 bases. Germline CDR1 is DFQATT and CDR2 is SNEGSKA (reference sequence). DNA of the CDR3: TGCAGTGCTAGATCTAGCGGGACCTACGGGAATGAGCAGTTCTTC. It translates to CSARSSGTYGNEQFF.

Only one count was recorded for this clonotype. The chain links TRBV20-1 to TRBJ2-1; D call uncertain. The germline CDR1 and CDR2 sequences are DFQATT and SNEGSKA (reference sequence). Trimming removed 6 bases from V and 0 bases from J, with 15 bases in between. The CDR3 length is 15 residues. The CDR3 DNA is TGCAGTGCCCTACCCTACGGAAGCTCCTACAATGAGCAGTTCTTC. Protein product: CSALPYGSSYNEQFF.

The chain carries TRBV4-2 and TRBJ1-1; 9 bases map to TRBD1. This CDR3 has 19 amino acids. The V gene end was trimmed by 0 bases and the J gene end by 1 base; junction bases not matched to a gene: 12. CDR1 is LGHNA and CDR2 is YNFKEQ in the germline V gene. This chain's CDR3 is CASSQDVLRRDRENTEAFF. DNA of the CDR3: TGTGCCAGCAGCCAAGATGTGCTCCGGCGGGACAGGGAGAACACTGAAGCTTTCTTT.

This clonotype was found a few times. The rearrangement joins TRBV6-1 to TRBJ1-1; 9 bases are shared with TRBD1. CDR3 size: 13 residues. Germline CDR1 reads MNHNS; CDR2 reads SASEGT. The junction had 5 bases not matched to a gene; V was cut back by 10 bases and J by 2 bases. CDR3 nucleotide sequence: TGTGCCACGACACAGGGGGCAAACACTGAAGCTTTCTTT. It is translated as CATTQGANTEAFF.

This clonotype was detected only a few times. V and J are TRBV20-1 and TRBJ1-3, with 8 bases identical to TRBD1. The CDR3 runs 11 residues. Germline V CDR1 and CDR2: DFQATT, SNEGSKA (reference sequence). After removal of 8 bases from V and 8 bases from J, the junction contained 5 bases not matched to a gene. The CDR3 region has the DNA TGCAGTACAGGACAGGGCCACACCATATATTTT. The encoded protein is CSTGQGHTIYF.

This clonotype was seen at least ten times. The rearrangement joins TRBV25-1 to TRBJ1-6, with 7 bases lining up with TRBD1. This CDR3 is built from 13 residues. In germline, CDR1 is MGHDK, CDR2 SYGVNS. J was trimmed by 10 bases and V by 6 bases; bases with no gene match: 6. The CDR3 nucleotides are TGTGCCAGCAGAGACAGGGACCGCTCACCCCTCCACTTT. This sequence encodes CASRDRDRSPLHF.

This clonotype has only a few counts. The chain carries TRBV20-1 and TRBJ1-5; perhaps TRBD1 as D (5 bases). The CDR3 length is 14 residues. Trimming left V 3 bases short and J 7 bases short, with 16 bases between. CDR1 DFQATT and CDR2 SNEGSKA come from the germline V gene (reference sequence). The CDR3, as DNA: TGCAGTGCTAGCGCCCAGCCAGGGAGCCAGCCCCAGCATTTT. It translates to CSASAQPGSQPQHF.

In this sample, this clonotype turned up many times. This sequence joins TRBV3-1 and TRBJ2-7; 9 bases line up with TRBD1. V was pared by 3 bases and J by 5 bases, with 5 bases of the junction left unmatched. Per the germline V gene, CDR1 is LGHDT and CDR2 is YNNKEL (reference sequence). The CDR3 runs 14 residues. The CDR3 spells CASSHGQGHDEQYV. The CDR3 DNA sequence: TGTGCCAGCAGCCACGGACAGGGGCACGACGAGCAGTACGTC.